These 2 T cell receptor beta chains originate from one sample sequenced in a study of T cells in localized non-small cell lung cancer. Sequencing was performed with immunoSEQ multiplex PCR; in TCRdb, only in-frame clones are kept and a portion is missing. Counted here are roughly 30,000 clones, 88% occurring once; the ten biggest clones make up 4% to 5%. The source was peripheral blood, collected before any cancer treatment. The receptors were sampled from a woman aged 35 to 69 with stage I lung adenocarcinoma.

The V gene is TRBV7-2, the J gene TRBJ1-6; D not resolved. CDR1 and CDR2 from the germline V gene are SGHTA and FQGNSA. Trimming shortened V by 2 bases and J by 16 bases, and 18 bases separated the two germline ends. This CDR3 has 14 residues. The CDR3 nucleotides read TGTGCCAGCAGCTTATCCCAGAAGGTATTCTATCTCCACTTT. The encoded protein is CASSLSQKVFYLHF. Filled out from reference TRBV7-2 and TRBJ1-6, the complete variable domain reads GAGVSQSPSNKVTEKGKDVELRCDPISGHTALYWYRQSLGQGLEFLIYFQGNSAPDKSGLPSDRFSAERTGGSVSTLTIQRTQQEDSAVYLCASSLSQKVFYLHFGNGTRLTVT.

This chain links TRBV6-5 with TRBJ1-2, with 7 bases identical to TRBD1. The CDR3 consists of 12 residues. The V gene's germline CDR1 is MNHEY and CDR2 SVGAGI. Unmatched junction bases numbered 5, after V lost 6 bases and J lost 7 bases. The CDR3 coding sequence is TGTGCCAGCAGACTTCGACAGGGTGGCTACACCTTC. Protein product: CASRLRQGGYTF.